One and the same sample provided the 24 T cell receptor beta chains below, sequenced in a study of blood T cells in healthy people across ages. A second about 7 to 12 cycle PCR used barcoded and J-beta primers. Each CDR3 protein is one row after TCRdb ran MiXCR on the 5' RACE reads. The sample has 1.4 million to 1.5 million distinct CDR3 sequences; approximately 42% are singletons. Sequencing was done on a sample of blood. These receptors were taken from a woman under 30 in good health.

This clonotype was found a few times. The chain has TRBV6-6 and TRBJ1-2; D is perhaps TRBD1 (6 bases). V lost 5 bases and J lost 8, with 18 bases in between. The CDR3 is 14 amino acids. Germline values: CDR1 MNHNY, CDR2 SVGAGI (reference sequence). The CDR3 loop is CASSRTAGEGGYTF. The CDR3 region has the DNA TGTGCCAGCAGTCGTACAGCAGGGGAGGGCGGCTACACCTTC.

The chain joins TRBV5-1 to TRBJ2-1; TRBD2 aligns across 9 bases. The junction had 5 bases not matched to a gene; V was cut back by 6 bases and J by 1 base. The CDR3 totals 15 residues. CDR1 is SGHRS, CDR2 YFSETQ, per germline. CDR3 DNA: TGCGCCAGCACCCTAGCGGGACTGTCCTACAATGAGCAGTTCTTC. Encoded protein: CASTLAGLSYNEQFF.

Turning to this clonotype: Compared with germline, one end of the junction differs, possibly owing to a read error. The V gene is TRBV20-1, the J gene TRBJ2-2, with unresolved D. Germline V CDR1 and CDR2: DFQATT, SNEGSKA (reference sequence). The CDR3 has 16 residues. CDR3: CSARDRSYSFSGELFF. Here the CDR3 DNA reads TGCAGTGCTAGAGACAGGTCCTATAGCTTCTCCGGAGAGCTGTTTTTT.

This clonotype turned up a few times. V usage is TRBV3-1 and J usage is TRBJ1-6; TRBD1 matches at 11 bases. Trimming at V came to 6 bases and at J to 9 bases, leaving 4 bases not matched to a gene. CDR1 and CDR2 from the germline V gene are LGHDT and YNNKEL (reference sequence). This CDR3 has 14 residues. The CDR3 protein is CASRGGTGGSPLHF. The CDR3 coding sequence is TGTGCCAGCAGAGGCGGGACAGGGGGTTCACCCCTCCACTTT.

The chain joins TRBV7-9 to TRBJ2-1, with 8 bases identical to TRBD2. From germline, CDR1 is SEHNR and CDR2 FQNEAQ (reference sequence). V shed 10 bases and J 3 bases; nucleotides not matched to a gene: 20. There are 18 residues in the CDR3. The CDR3 protein is CATPDEGLAGPLYNEQFF. CDR3 DNA sequence: TGTGCCACCCCGGACGAGGGCCTAGCGGGCCCACTCTACAATGAGCAGTTCTTC.

The table lists this clonotype with a few counts. This chain joins TRBV6-6 and TRBJ2-3; no clear D gene. Trimming pared 8 bases from V and 1 base from J, leaving 7 bases between. CDR1 MNHNY and CDR2 SVGAGI come from the germline V gene (reference sequence). This CDR3 region has 12 residues. CDR3 DNA: TGTGCCAGCGAACAAGGCACAGATACGCAGTATTTT. Residues: CASEQGTDTQYF.

This clonotype was recorded a few times. The rearrangement joins TRBV12-3 or TRBV12-4 to TRBJ1-2, with D possibly matching TRBD1 (5 bases). Trimming took 7 bases from V and 7 from J, leaving 13 bases between them. The CDR3 covers 12 residues. The CDR3 protein is CASTSRGSGYTF. The CDR3 DNA is TGTGCCAGCACAAGTCGGGGGAGTGGCTACACCTTC.

The chain links TRBV27 to TRBJ2-1; the D is unclear. V was pared by 3 bases and J by 2 bases, with 14 bases between. CDR1 and CDR2 from the germline V gene are MNHEY and SMNVEV (reference sequence). This CDR3 has 16 residues. CDR3 nucleotides: TGTGCCAGCAGTTTTCGATTAGAATCTCCCTACAATGAGCAGTTCTTC. Translating it yields CASSFRLESPYNEQFF.

About this clonotype itself: The DNA is left out, because the CDR3 cannot be placed on it with certainty; the CDR3 is given as TCRdb lists it. This rearrangement joins TRBV29-1 to TRBJ2-7; the table's D call, TRBD2, was not checked against the DNA. A total of 11 residues make up the CDR3, ends included. The germline V gene has CDR1 SQVTM and CDR2 ANQGSEA. The chain's CDR3 is CSVASGAGRYF.

This clonotype was counted only a few times. The rearrangement joins TRBV10-1 to TRBJ1-1; D perhaps matches TRBD1 (6 bases). The germline gives CDR1 WNHNN, CDR2 SYGVQD (reference sequence). The CDR3 covers 14 residues. Trimming cost V 4 bases and J 1 base, with 10 bases left between them. The CDR3 protein is CASSGAGANTEAFF. The DNA of the CDR3 is TGCGCCAGCAGTGGGGCAGGGGCGAACACTGAAGCTTTCTTT.

The chain's CDR3 is CSVEEASRATGELFF. The DNA of the CDR3 is TGCAGCGTTGAAGAGGCTAGCAGGGCCACCGGGGAGCTGTTTTTT. The genes are TRBV29-1 and TRBJ2-2; D tentatively fits TRBD1 or TRBD2 (5 bases each). The CDR3 extends over 15 amino acids. Germline loops: CDR1 SQVTM, CDR2 ANQGSEA. V was trimmed by 0 bases and J by 4 bases, leaving 12 bases between them.

With respect to this clonotype: This could be a read error, since a much larger clone is one nucleotide away. The chain has TRBV3-1 and TRBJ2-5; 8 nucleotides line up with TRBD2. The last part of the DNA fits TRBJ2-7 better; the J call may be wrong. The CDR3 runs to 17 residues. Germline CDR1 LGHDT, CDR2 YNNKEL (reference sequence). CDR3 sequence: CASSNPISGSLGDEQYF. The CDR3 DNA sequence: TGTGCCAGCAGCAACCCTATAAGCGGGAGCTTAGGAGACGAGCAGTACTTC.

This clonotype was seen only a few times. The J gene is TRBJ1-4, the V gene TRBV7-9, with 8 positions matching TRBD1. The CDR3 totals 15 residues. Germline V gene sequence: CDR1 SEHNR, CDR2 FQNEAQ (reference sequence). The ends lost 5 bases at V and 5 bases at J; junction bases unmatched: 7. The CDR3 spells CASSPGQDKNEKLFF. In nucleotides, the CDR3 is TGTGCCAGCAGCCCGGGACAGGACAAAAATGAAAAACTGTTTTTT.

The genes are TRBV20-1 and TRBJ2-3, with 8 bases identical to TRBD2. The germline CDR1 and CDR2 sequences are DFQATT and SNEGSKA (reference sequence). This CDR3 spans 13 amino acids. The CDR3 loop is CRGRSGAFYTQYF. CDR3 sequence (DNA): TGCAGGGGGCGTAGCGGGGCCTTTTATACGCAGTATTTT.

This sequence joins TRBV5-1 and TRBJ2-2; D is unresolved. Germline loops: CDR1 SGHRS, CDR2 YFSETQ. This CDR3 spans 15 amino acids. V lost 0 bases to trimming and J lost 0 bases, with 6 bases between them. The CDR3 DNA reads TGCGCCAGCAGCTTGGCCAGCGCGAACACCGGGGAGCTGTTTTTT. It codes for CASSLASANTGELFF.

This chain joins TRBV12-3 or TRBV12-4 and TRBJ2-5; TRBD2 aligns across 7 bases. V lost 4 bases, J lost 5 bases, and 13 bases stayed unmatched. The CDR3 runs 16 residues. CDR3 coding DNA: TGTGCCAGCAGTTCTTATGGAGCGGGATGGGGGGAGACCCAGTACTTC. Encoded protein: CASSSYGAGWGETQYF.

This clonotype was counted only a few times. The rearrangement links TRBV5-1 to TRBJ2-4; 7 nucleotides align to TRBD1. Germline trimming cut 5 bases from V and 6 bases from J; bases unmatched to any gene: 11. This CDR3 comprises 15 residues. Germline-derived CDR1 and CDR2 are SGHRS and YFSETQ. CDR3: CASRTGVIGGNIQYF. The CDR3 DNA reads as TGCGCCAGCAGAACAGGGGTCATAGGGGGAAACATTCAGTACTTC. Full variable domain (rest looked up from reference TRBV5-1 and TRBJ2-4): KAGVTQTPRYLIKTRGQQVTLSCSPISGHRSVSWYQQTPGQGLQFLFEYFSETQRNKGNFPGRFSGRQFSNSRSEMNVSTLELGDSALYLCASRTGVIGGNIQYFGAGTRLSVL.

The sample holds a few counts of this clonotype. The chain uses TRBV6-1 and TRBJ2-1; D unresolved. Trimming cost V 3 bases and J 0 bases, with 12 bases left between them. This CDR3 is 16 amino acids long. CDR1 and CDR2 (germline): MNHNS, SASEGT. The DNA for the CDR3 is TGTGCCAGCAGTGACCCCTGGCGCAGCTCCTACAATGAGCAGTTCTTC. Translation: CASSDPWRSSYNEQFF.

This clonotype showed up just a few times. The chain joins TRBV3-1 to TRBJ1-2; 8 positions match TRBD1. Germline CDR1 reads LGHDT; CDR2 reads YNNKEL (reference sequence). The ends lost 0 bases at V and 7 bases at J; junction bases unmatched: 16. The CDR3 contains 18 residues. The DNA of the CDR3 is TGTGCCAGCAGCCAAGAGCCTTCGACAGGGGCCAGGGATGGTGGCTACACCTTC. It yields the protein CASSQEPSTGARDGGYTF.

The rearrangement uses TRBV12-3 or TRBV12-4 and TRBJ1-2; 8 nucleotides line up with TRBD1. CDR3 length: 14 residues. Unmatched junction bases numbered 7, after V lost 3 bases and J lost 7 bases. The CDR3 is CASSFHRGVGGYTF. The CDR3 DNA follows: TGTGCCAGCAGTTTCCACAGGGGGGTGGGTGGCTACACCTTC.

V usage is TRBV11-2 and J usage is TRBJ2-2, with no clear D. The CDR3 runs 16 residues. The germline V gene encodes CDR1 SGHAT and CDR2 FQNNGV. The V and J ends lost 6 bases and 0 bases respectively, with 14 bases between them. DNA of the CDR3: TGTGCCAGCAGAACTTGGGCTGGCCCGAACACCGGGGAGCTGTTTTTT. Protein: CASRTWAGPNTGELFF. Combining the CDR3 with reference TRBV11-2 and TRBJ2-2 gives the whole variable domain EAGVAQSPRYKIIEKRQSVAFWCNPISGHATLYWYQQILGQGPKLLIQFQNNGVVDDSQLPKDRFSAERLKGVDSTLKIQPAKLEDSAVYLCASRTWAGPNTGELFFGEGSRLTVL.

The V gene is TRBV4-1, the J gene TRBJ2-7; tentative D call: TRBD2 (5 bases). The CDR3 has 17 residues. Germline loops: CDR1 MGHRA, CDR2 YSYEKL. V was cut by 4 bases and J by 7 bases, with 26 bases left in between. The CDR3 bases are TGCGCCAGCAGCCGAAGAGGGAGCGAACCCTCCTACAATGAGCAGTACTTC. Translating it yields CASSRRGSEPSYNEQYF.

This clonotype was observed a few times. The CDR3 DNA is TGTGCCAGCAGCCAAGGGCTGGGTAACTCCTACGAGCAGTACTTC. Translated: CASSQGLGNSYEQYF. The chain uses TRBV14 and TRBJ2-7; D is ambiguous. CDR3 length equals 15 residues. The V gene's germline CDR1 is SGHDN and CDR2 FVKESK. Trimming removed 1 base at V and 0 bases at J, with 10 bases between.

This chain links TRBV20-1 with TRBJ1-2; 11 bases agree with TRBD1. Germline assignment: CDR1 DFQATT and CDR2 SNEGSKA (reference sequence). This CDR3 has 19 amino acids. Losses at the gene ends were 0 bases for V and 0 bases for J; bases not matched to a gene: 12. The CDR3: CSARDVRTGGVIANYGYTF. CDR3 nucleotides: TGCAGTGCTAGAGATGTGAGGACAGGGGGCGTGATAGCTAACTATGGCTACACCTTC.